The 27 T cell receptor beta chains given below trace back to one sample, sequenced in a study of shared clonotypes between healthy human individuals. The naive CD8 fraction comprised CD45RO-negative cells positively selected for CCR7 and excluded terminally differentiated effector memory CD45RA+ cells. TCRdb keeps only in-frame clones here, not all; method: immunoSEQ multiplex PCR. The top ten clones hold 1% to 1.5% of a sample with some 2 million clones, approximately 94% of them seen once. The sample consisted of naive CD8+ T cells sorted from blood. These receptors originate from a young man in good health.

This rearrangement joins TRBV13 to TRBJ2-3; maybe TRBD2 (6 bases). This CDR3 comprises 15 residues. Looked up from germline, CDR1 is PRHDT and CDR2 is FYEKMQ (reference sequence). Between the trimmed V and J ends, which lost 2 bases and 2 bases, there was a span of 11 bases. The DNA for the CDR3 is TGTGCCAGCAGCTTACCGGGAGCCATCACAGATACGCAGTATTTT. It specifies CASSLPGAITDTQYF.

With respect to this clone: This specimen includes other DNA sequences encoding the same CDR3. DNA of the CDR3: TGTGCCTGGAGTGTGGTCGGGGATGAGCAGTTCTTC. Its protein is CAWSVVGDEQFF. The chain employs TRBV30 and TRBJ2-1; TRBD2 might be the D (5 bases). The V gene lost 0 bases and the J gene lost 8 bases, with 8 bases spanning the gap. The CDR3 totals 12 residues. Germline V gives CDR1 GTSNPN, CDR2 SVGIG (reference sequence).

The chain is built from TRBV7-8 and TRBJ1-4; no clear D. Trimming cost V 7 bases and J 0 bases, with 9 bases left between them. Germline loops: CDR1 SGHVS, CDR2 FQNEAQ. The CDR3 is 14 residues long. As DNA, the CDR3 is TGTGCCAGCACCCCATCGACAACTAATGAAAAACTGTTTTTT. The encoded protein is CASTPSTTNEKLFF.

CDR3 nucleotide sequence: TGTGCCAGCAGCTCCTCCTACGACGGGGAGGGCTATGGCTACACCTTC. It codes for CASSSSYDGEGYGYTF. The gene calls are TRBV27 and TRBJ1-2; D is ambiguous. Germline loops: CDR1 MNHEY, CDR2 SMNVEV (reference sequence). This CDR3 is built from 16 residues. Between the trimmed V and J ends, which lost 6 bases and 4 bases, there was a span of 21 bases.

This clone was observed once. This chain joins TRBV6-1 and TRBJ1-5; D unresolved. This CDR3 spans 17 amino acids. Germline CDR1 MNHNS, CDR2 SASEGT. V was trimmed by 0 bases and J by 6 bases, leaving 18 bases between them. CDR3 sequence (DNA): TGTGCCAGCAGTGAAGCGCTGAGCCTCGCTTCTTTTCAGCCCCAGCATTTT. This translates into CASSEALSLASFQPQHF.

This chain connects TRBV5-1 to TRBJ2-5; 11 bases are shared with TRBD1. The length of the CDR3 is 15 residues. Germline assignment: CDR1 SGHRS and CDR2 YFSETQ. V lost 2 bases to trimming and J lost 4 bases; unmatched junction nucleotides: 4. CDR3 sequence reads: CASSFPGQGVETQYF. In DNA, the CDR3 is TGCGCCAGCAGCTTTCCGGGACAGGGGGTAGAGACCCAGTACTTC. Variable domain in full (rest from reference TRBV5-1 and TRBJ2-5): KAGVTQTPRYLIKTRGQQVTLSCSPISGHRSVSWYQQTPGQGLQFLFEYFSETQRNKGNFPGRFSGRQFSNSRSEMNVSTLELGDSALYLCASSFPGQGVETQYFGPGTRLLVL.

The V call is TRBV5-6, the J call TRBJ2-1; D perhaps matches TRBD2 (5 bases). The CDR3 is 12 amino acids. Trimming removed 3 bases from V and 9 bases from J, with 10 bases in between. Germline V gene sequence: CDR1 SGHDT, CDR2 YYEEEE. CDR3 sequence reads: CASSYDGSEQFF. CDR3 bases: TGTGCCAGCAGCTACGATGGGAGTGAGCAGTTCTTC.

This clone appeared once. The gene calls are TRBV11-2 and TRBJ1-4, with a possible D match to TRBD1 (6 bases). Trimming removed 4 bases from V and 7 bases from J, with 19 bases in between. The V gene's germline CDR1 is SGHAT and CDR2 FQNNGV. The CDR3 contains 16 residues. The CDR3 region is CASSSALQGFGEKLFF. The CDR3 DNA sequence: TGTGCCAGCAGCTCAGCCCTACAGGGCTTTGGTGAAAAACTGTTTTTT.

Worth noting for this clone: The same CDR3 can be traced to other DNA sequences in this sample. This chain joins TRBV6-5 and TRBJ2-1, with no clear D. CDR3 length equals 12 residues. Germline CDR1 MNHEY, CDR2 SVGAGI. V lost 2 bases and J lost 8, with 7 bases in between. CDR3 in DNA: TGTGCCAGCAGTTACCCAGGAGATGAGCAGTTCTTC. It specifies CASSYPGDEQFF.

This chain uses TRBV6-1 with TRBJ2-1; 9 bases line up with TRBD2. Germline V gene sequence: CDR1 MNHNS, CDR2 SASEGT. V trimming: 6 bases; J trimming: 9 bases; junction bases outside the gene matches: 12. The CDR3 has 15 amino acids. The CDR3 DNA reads TGTGCCAGCAGGGAGAGCGGGGGGACTTTTCGTGAGCAGTTCTTC. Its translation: CASRESGGTFREQFF.

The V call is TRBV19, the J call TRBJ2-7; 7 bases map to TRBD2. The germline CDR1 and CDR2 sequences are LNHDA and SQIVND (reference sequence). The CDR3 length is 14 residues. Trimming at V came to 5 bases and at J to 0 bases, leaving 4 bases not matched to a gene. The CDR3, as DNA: TGTGCCAGTAGTCTCGGGACTAACTCCTACGAGCAGTACTTC. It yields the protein CASSLGTNSYEQYF.

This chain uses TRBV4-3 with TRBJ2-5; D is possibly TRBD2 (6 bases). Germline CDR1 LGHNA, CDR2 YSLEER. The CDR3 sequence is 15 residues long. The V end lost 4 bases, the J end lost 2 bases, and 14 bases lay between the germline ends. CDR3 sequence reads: CASSRKTSPQETQYF. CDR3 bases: TGCGCCAGCAGCCGGAAGACTAGTCCACAAGAGACCCAGTACTTC.

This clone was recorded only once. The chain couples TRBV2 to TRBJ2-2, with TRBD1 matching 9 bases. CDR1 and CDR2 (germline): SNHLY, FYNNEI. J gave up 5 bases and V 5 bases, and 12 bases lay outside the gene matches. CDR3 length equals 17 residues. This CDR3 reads CASSRELETGGTGELFF. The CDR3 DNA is TGTGCCAGCAGTCGAGAGTTGGAGACAGGGGGTACCGGGGAGCTGTTTTTT.

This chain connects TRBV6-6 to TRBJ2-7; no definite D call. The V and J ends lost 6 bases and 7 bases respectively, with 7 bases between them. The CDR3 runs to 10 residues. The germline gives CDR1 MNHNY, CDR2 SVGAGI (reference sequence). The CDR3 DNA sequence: TGTGCCAGCAGGTCGAGAGAGCAGTACTTC. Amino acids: CASRSREQYF.

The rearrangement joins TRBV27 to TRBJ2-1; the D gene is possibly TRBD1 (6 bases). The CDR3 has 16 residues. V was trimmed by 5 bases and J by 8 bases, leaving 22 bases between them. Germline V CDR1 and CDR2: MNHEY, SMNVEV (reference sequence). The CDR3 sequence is CASSVFLGQGLDEQFF. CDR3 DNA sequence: TGTGCCAGCAGTGTTTTTTTAGGGCAGGGGCTCGATGAGCAGTTCTTC.

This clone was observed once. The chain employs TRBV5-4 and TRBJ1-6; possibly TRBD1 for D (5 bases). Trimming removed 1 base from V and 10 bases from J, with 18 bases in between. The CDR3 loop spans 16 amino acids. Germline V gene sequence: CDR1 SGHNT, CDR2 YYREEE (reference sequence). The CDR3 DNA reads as TGTGCCAGCAGCTTGTCAGCAGGGATGGTAGGGTCACCCCTCCACTTT. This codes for CASSLSAGMVGSPLHF.

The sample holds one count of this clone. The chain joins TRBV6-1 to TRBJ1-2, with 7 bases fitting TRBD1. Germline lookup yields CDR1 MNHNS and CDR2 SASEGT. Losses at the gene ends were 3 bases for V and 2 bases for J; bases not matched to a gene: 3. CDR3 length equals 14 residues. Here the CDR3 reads CASSDTGANYGYTF. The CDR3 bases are TGTGCCAGCAGTGACACAGGGGCAAACTATGGCTACACCTTC.

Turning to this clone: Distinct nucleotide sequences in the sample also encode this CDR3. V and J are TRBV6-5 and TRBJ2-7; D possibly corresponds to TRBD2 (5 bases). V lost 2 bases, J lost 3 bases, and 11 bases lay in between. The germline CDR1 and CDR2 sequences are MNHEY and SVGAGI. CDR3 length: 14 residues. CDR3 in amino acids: CASSYGGPGYEQYF. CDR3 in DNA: TGTGCCAGCAGTTACGGCGGGCCTGGCTACGAGCAGTACTTC.

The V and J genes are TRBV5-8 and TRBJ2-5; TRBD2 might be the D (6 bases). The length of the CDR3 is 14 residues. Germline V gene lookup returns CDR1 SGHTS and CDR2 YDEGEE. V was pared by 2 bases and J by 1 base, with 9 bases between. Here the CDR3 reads CASSFREFQETQYF. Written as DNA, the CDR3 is TGTGCCAGCAGCTTCCGGGAGTTCCAAGAGACCCAGTACTTC.

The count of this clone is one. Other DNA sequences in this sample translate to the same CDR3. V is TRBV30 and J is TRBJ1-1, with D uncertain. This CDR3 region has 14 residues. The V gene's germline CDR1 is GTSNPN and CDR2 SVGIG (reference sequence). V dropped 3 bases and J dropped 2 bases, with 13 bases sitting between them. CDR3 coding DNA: TGTGCCTGGAGCTCAGGACGGCCCAACACTGAAGCTTTCTTT. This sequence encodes CAWSSGRPNTEAFF.

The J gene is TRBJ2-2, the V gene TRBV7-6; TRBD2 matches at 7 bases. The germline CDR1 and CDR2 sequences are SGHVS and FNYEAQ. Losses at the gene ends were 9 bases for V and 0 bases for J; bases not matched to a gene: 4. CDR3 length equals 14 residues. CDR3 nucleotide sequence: TGTGCCAGTTCGGGGGGTACGAACACCGGGGAGCTGTTTTTT. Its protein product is CASSGGTNTGELFF.

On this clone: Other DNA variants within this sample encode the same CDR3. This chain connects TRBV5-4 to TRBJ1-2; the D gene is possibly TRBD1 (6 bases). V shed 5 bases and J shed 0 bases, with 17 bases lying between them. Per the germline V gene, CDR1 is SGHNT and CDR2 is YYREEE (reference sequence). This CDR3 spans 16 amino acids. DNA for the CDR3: TGTGCCAGCAGGACACACCGCGGACAGACTAACTATGGCTACACCTTC. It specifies CASRTHRGQTNYGYTF.

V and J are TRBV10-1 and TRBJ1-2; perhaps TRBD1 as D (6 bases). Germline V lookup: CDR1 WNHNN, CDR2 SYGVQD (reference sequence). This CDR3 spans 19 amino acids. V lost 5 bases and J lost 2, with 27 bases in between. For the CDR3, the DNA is TGCGCCAGCAGTAGGGGGTGGGAGGGGCGTCCCCTTAGAAACTATGGCTACACCTTC. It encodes CASSRGWEGRPLRNYGYTF.

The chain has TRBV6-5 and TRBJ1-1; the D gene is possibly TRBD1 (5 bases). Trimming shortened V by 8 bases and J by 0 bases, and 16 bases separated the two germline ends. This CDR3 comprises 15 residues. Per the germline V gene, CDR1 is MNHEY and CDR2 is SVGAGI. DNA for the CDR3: TGTGCCAGCGGGGTCCAGGGTGGGGTGAACACTGAAGCTTTCTTT. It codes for CASGVQGGVNTEAFF.

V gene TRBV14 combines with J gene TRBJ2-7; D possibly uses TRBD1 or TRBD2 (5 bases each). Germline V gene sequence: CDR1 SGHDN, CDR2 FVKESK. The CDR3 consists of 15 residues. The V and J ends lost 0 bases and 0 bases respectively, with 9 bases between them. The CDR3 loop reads CASSQDRDASYEQYF. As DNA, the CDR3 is TGTGCCAGCAGCCAAGATAGGGACGCCTCCTACGAGCAGTACTTC.

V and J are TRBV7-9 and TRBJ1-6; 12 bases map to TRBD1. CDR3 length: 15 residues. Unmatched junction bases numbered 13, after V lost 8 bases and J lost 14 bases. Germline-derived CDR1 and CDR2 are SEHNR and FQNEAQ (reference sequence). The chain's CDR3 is CASAPSGTGGASLHF. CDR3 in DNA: TGTGCCAGCGCCCCCTCTGGGACAGGGGGCGCCTCCCTCCACTTT.

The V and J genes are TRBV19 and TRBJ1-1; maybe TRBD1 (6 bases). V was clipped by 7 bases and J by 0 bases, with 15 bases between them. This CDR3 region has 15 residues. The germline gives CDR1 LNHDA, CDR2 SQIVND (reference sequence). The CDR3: CASNRDMTLNTEAFF. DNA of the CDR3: TGTGCCAGTAACCGGGACATGACATTGAACACTGAAGCTTTCTTT.